The clone carrying this TCR beta chain has a handful of counts. CDR1 SGHVS and CDR2 FNYEAQ come from the germline V gene. Deletions cut 0 bases from V and 0 bases from J, with 7 bases between. The CDR3 length is 15 residues. The sample is drawn from a study of blood T cells in healthy people across ages. A second roughly 6 to 12 cycle PCR used barcoded and J-beta primers. One entry per CDR3 protein results from TCRdb running MiXCR on the 5' RACE reads. There are about 1.8 million distinct CDR3 sequences in the sample; roughly 52% occur only once, and 2% to 2.5% lies in the top ten. The clonotype comes from a woman aged 40 to 50 in good health. The rearrangement joins TRBV7-6 to TRBJ2-3; D uncertain. Sequenced sample: blood. CDR3 region: CASSLAMSSTDTQYF. CDR3 bases: TGTGCCAGCAGCTTAGCGATGTCGAGCACAGATACGCAGTATTTT.